Shown below are 23 T cell receptor beta chains from a single sample sequenced in a study of T cells after yellow fever vaccination (dated by TCRdb to the late 2010s). Explained via the paper, the treatment or condition label denotes: live attenuated yellow fever vaccine strain. Receptor libraries were prepared by 5' RACE. The sequencing machine was an Illumina HiSeq 2500. In-frame beta chains were kept once TCRdb had trimmed the public reads at Q25 with fastp and called clones with MiXCR. Rows with one shared CDR3 protein collapse into an entry with the most common genes and DNA. The sample data list 510,000 or so distinct CDR3 sequences, and 15% to 20% of these were observed just once. 13% to 15% of the sample rests with the top ten. The sample consisted of PBMCs, taken 15 days after the yellow fever booster vaccination. Receptors originate from a man aged 25 to 40 who received the YFV17D yellow fever vaccine.

V and J are TRBV7-2 and TRBJ2-7; no clear D gene. The germline gives CDR1 SGHTA, CDR2 FQGNSA. The length of the CDR3 is 12 residues. Trimming stripped 5 bases from V and 6 bases from J, with 11 bases between. The CDR3 protein is CASSGPLPEQYF. In nucleotides, the CDR3 is TGTGCCAGCAGCGGCCCTCTTCCCGAGCAGTACTTC. Complete variable domain (other parts from reference TRBV7-2 and TRBJ2-7): GAGVSQSPSNKVTEKGKDVELRCDPISGHTALYWYRQSLGQGLEFLIYFQGNSAPDKSGLPSDRFSAERTGGSVSTLTIQRTQQEDSAVYLCASSGPLPEQYFGPGTRLTVT.

The sample holds a few counts of this clonotype. The chain links TRBV5-1 to TRBJ2-5; D is undetermined. The CDR3 is made up of 14 amino acids. Germline CDR1 SGHRS, CDR2 YFSETQ. V lost 4 bases, J lost 5 bases, and 15 bases lay in between. The CDR3 DNA sequence: TGCGCCAGCAGCGCAGGTCGAAGCAGGGAGACCCAGTACTTC. This translates into CASSAGRSRETQYF.

V gene TRBV19 combines with J gene TRBJ2-2; D may match TRBD1 or TRBD2 (5 bases each). The length of the CDR3 is 15 residues. The V gene's germline CDR1 is LNHDA and CDR2 SQIVND (reference sequence). V was shortened by 8 bases and J by 0 bases, with 13 bases between the two germline ends. CDR3 bases: TGTGCCAGTTGGCCCGGGACCGCGAACACCGGGGAGCTGTTTTTT. Its translation: CASWPGTANTGELFF. The full variable domain, rest sourced from reference TRBV19 and TRBJ2-2, is DGGITQSPKYLFRKEGQNVTLSCEQNLNHDAMYWYRQDPGQGLRLIYYSQIVNDFQKGDIAEGYSVSREKKESFPLTVTSAQKNPTAFYLCASWPGTANTGELFFGEGSRLTVL.

The rearrangement joins TRBV5-6 to TRBJ2-7, with a tentative D call TRBD2 (5 bases). This CDR3 region has 14 residues. Looked up from germline, CDR1 is SGHDT and CDR2 is YYEEEE. V dropped 4 bases and J dropped 1 base, with 12 bases sitting between them. The chain's CDR3 is CASSRAVGSYEQYF. CDR3 DNA sequence: TGTGCCAGCAGCAGAGCGGTGGGGTCCTACGAGCAGTACTTC.

The chain links TRBV2 to TRBJ2-1, with D possibly matching TRBD1 (6 bases). The CDR3 runs to 14 residues. V dropped 10 bases and J dropped 8 bases, with 21 bases sitting between them. CDR1 SNHLY and CDR2 FYNNEI come from the germline V gene. The CDR3 bases are TGTGCCACCGACAGGTCAGGGCGGTTCGATGAGCAGTTCTTC. Translated: CATDRSGRFDEQFF.

This clonotype turned up a few times. CDR3 DNA sequence: TGTGCCAGCAGCCTGGTTAAAGGAAACATTCAGTACTTC. This gives the protein CASSLVKGNIQYF. The chain carries TRBV7-2 and TRBJ2-4; no definite D call. Germline CDR1 and CDR2: SGHTA and FQGNSA. The V gene lost 5 bases and the J gene lost 6 bases, with 11 bases spanning the gap. CDR3 length: 13 residues.

The chain links TRBV29-1 to TRBJ2-7; D is unclear. The ends were cut back, 0 bases at V and 6 bases at J, with 18 bases in the middle. Germline CDR1 SQVTM, CDR2 ANQGSEA. CDR3 size: 15 residues. This chain's CDR3 is CSVEDSETLPFEQYF. CDR3 nucleotide sequence: TGCAGCGTTGAAGATTCGGAGACTCTTCCTTTCGAGCAGTACTTC.

This clonotype was found a few times. The chain joins TRBV7-9 to TRBJ1-6, with D perhaps matching TRBD1 (6 bases). From germline, CDR1 is SEHNR and CDR2 FQNEAQ (reference sequence). V lost 5 bases and J lost 13, with 9 bases in between. CDR3 length: 11 amino acids. The CDR3 sequence is CASSLQGPLHF. CDR3 bases: TGTGCCAGCAGCCTTCAGGGGCCCCTCCACTTT.

The chain uses TRBV6-5 and TRBJ2-7; D gene unclear. CDR3 length: 14 residues. Per the germline V gene, CDR1 is MNHEY and CDR2 is SVGAGI. Trimming left V 2 bases short and J 0 bases short, with 8 bases between. CDR3: CASSYGQNSYEQYF. The CDR3 DNA sequence: TGTGCCAGCAGTTACGGTCAGAACTCCTACGAGCAGTACTTC.

This clonotype was seen a handful of times. The CDR3 loop reads CASSDLAGGFNEQFF. CDR3 nucleotide sequence: TGCGCCAGCAGTGATCTAGCGGGAGGATTCAATGAGCAGTTCTTC. The rearrangement links TRBV10-1 to TRBJ2-1; the match to TRBD2 covers 11 bases. The germline V gene has CDR1 WNHNN and CDR2 SYGVQD (reference sequence). Trimming took 3 bases from V and 6 from J; bases not matched to a gene: 4. The CDR3 is made up of 15 amino acids.

The V call is TRBV14, the J call TRBJ2-5; 10 bases fit TRBD2. Per the germline V gene, CDR1 is SGHDN and CDR2 is FVKESK. The CDR3 spans 17 residues. Losses at the gene ends were 4 bases for V and 4 bases for J; bases not matched to a gene: 12. The DNA for the CDR3 is TGTGCCAGCAGCCCAGGTTTGGGTAGACTAGCGGGAGAGACCCAGTACTTC. Protein: CASSPGLGRLAGETQYF.

This clonotype was observed a few times. The V call is TRBV11-2, the J call TRBJ2-5, with a weak D call TRBD1 (6 bases). The ends were cut back, 1 base at V and 3 bases at J, with 21 bases in the middle. This CDR3 has 18 residues. Per germline, CDR1 SGHAT and CDR2 FQNNGV. The CDR3 sequence is CASSLVGVVDRREETQYF. For the CDR3, the DNA is TGTGCCAGCAGCTTAGTAGGGGTTGTGGACAGAAGAGAAGAGACCCAGTACTTC.

This clonotype has just a few counts. This chain connects TRBV19 to TRBJ1-5; 8 bases are shared with TRBD1. This CDR3 comprises 16 residues. The trim removed 3 bases at V and 5 bases at J, leaving 9 bases unmatched. CDR1 is LNHDA and CDR2 is SQIVND in the germline V gene (reference sequence). CDR3 amino acids: CASSITGQALYQPQHF. The CDR3 nucleotides are TGTGCCAGTAGTATTACGGGACAGGCGCTCTATCAGCCCCAGCATTTT.

The rearrangement links TRBV7-2 to TRBJ1-1; D not certain. Per germline, CDR1 SGHTA and CDR2 FQGNSA. The germline V and J ends were trimmed by 6 bases and 0 bases, with 8 bases remaining between them. The CDR3 totals 13 residues. The CDR3 DNA reads as TGTGCCAGCAGGAAGGTTATGAACACTGAAGCTTTCTTT. Protein sequence: CASRKVMNTEAFF.

The chain recombines TRBV18 with TRBJ2-2; 13 bases are a match to TRBD2. The CDR3 totals 18 residues. Trimming took 1 base from V and 5 from J; bases not matched to a gene: 7. Germline V gives CDR1 KGHSH, CDR2 LQKENI. The CDR3 loop reads CASSPLQGLAGITGELFF. CDR3 nucleotide sequence: TGTGCCAGCTCACCACTACAGGGACTAGCGGGAATAACCGGGGAGCTGTTTTTT.

The chain is built from TRBV18 and TRBJ2-7, with D possibly TRBD2 on 5 matching bases. V dropped 6 bases and J dropped 4 bases, with 13 bases sitting between them. The CDR3 has 13 residues. The germline gives CDR1 KGHSH, CDR2 LQKENI. The chain's CDR3 is CASSPGVEYEQYF. In DNA, the CDR3 is TGTGCCAGCTCGCCCGGGGTGGAATACGAGCAGTACTTC.

This clonotype was picked up a small number of times. The chain carries TRBV5-1 and TRBJ2-2; 10 bases are a match to TRBD1. Germline V lookup: CDR1 SGHRS, CDR2 YFSETQ. The V segment lost 0 bases and the J segment 3 bases; nucleotides outside the gene matches: 5. This CDR3 has 17 amino acids. The CDR3 reads CASSLVTGGGHTGELFF. CDR3 DNA: TGCGCCAGCAGCTTGGTGACAGGGGGCGGGCACACCGGGGAGCTGTTTTTT.

This clonotype was counted only a few times. This chain links TRBV5-6 with TRBJ2-1; perhaps D is TRBD1 or TRBD2 (7 bases each). Trimming removed 1 base from V and 7 bases from J, with 21 bases in between. CDR1 is SGHDT and CDR2 is YYEEEE in the germline V gene. The CDR3 runs 17 residues. The CDR3 coding sequence is TGTGCCAGCAGCTTGTTAGGGGGCGGGAGCTCGATAAATGAGCAGTTCTTC. Amino acids: CASSLLGGGSSINEQFF.

This clonotype appeared a few times. The gene calls are TRBV10-3 and TRBJ2-3, with 11 bases lining up with TRBD2. The length of the CDR3 is 16 residues. CDR1 and CDR2 (germline): ENHRY, SYGVKD. Trimming removed 4 bases from V and 2 bases from J; junction bases left unmatched: 5. CDR3 loop: CAISGGTSGYTDTQYF. CDR3 bases: TGTGCCATCAGTGGGGGGACTAGCGGCTACACAGATACGCAGTATTTT.

This clonotype was detected only a few times. The rearrangement links TRBV20-1 to TRBJ2-2; D possibly corresponds to TRBD2 (6 bases). Germline V lookup: CDR1 DFQATT, CDR2 SNEGSKA (reference sequence). Trimming pared 3 bases from V and 4 bases from J, leaving 15 bases between. This CDR3 spans 15 amino acids. CDR3 DNA: TGCAGTGCTAGGCTCGGAGGGGCGGGCACCGGGGAGCTGTTTTTT. It codes for CSARLGGAGTGELFF.

This clonotype has more than one count but fewer than ten. This chain joins TRBV20-1 and TRBJ1-5; 8 bases align to TRBD1. The CDR3 is 14 residues long. V trimming: 7 bases; J trimming: 1 base; junction bases outside the gene matches: 6. CDR1 and CDR2 from the germline V gene are DFQATT and SNEGSKA (reference sequence). DNA of the CDR3: TGCAGTGTAACACAGGGGGAGAGCAATCAGCCCCAGCATTTT. Translation: CSVTQGESNQPQHF.

The J gene is TRBJ2-4, the V gene TRBV29-1, with 7 bases fitting TRBD2. The trim removed 1 base at V and 0 bases at J, leaving 3 bases unmatched. CDR3 size: 15 residues. CDR1 and CDR2 (germline): SQVTM, ANQGSEA. CDR3 nucleotides: TGCAGCGTTGAAGGGGGAGGGTCAGCCAAAAACATTCAGTACTTC. This gives the protein CSVEGGGSAKNIQYF.

The chain has TRBV15 and TRBJ2-7; possible D gene TRBD2, 5 bases. V lost 5 bases to trimming and J lost 3 bases, with 17 bases between them. The CDR3 is made up of 15 amino acids. Germline V gene data show CDR1 as LNHNV and CDR2 as YYDKDF (reference sequence). The DNA of the CDR3 is TGTGCCACCAGCTCCCGAGAGCGGATTAGCTACGAGCAGTACTTC. It encodes CATSSRERISYEQYF. The variable domain in full, completed from reference TRBV15 and TRBJ2-7, reads DAMVIQNPRYQVTQFGKPVTLSCSQTLNHNVMYWYQQKSSQAPKLLFHYYDKDFNNEADTPDNFQSRRPNTSFCFLDIRSPGLGDTAMYLCATSSRERISYEQYFGPGTRLTVT.